These 18 T cell receptor beta chains share one sample of origin, sequenced in a study of human T cells and chemical hapten exposure. Time point reported: healthy volunteer bleed at 2 weeks. Unfractionated whole blood yielded the extracted total RNA. TCRdb re-called the RACE reads with MiXCR, one entry per CDR3 protein. The sample lists tens of thousands of distinct CDR3 sequences, 6.5% to 9% occurring once. Sequencing input: whole blood. These receptors were obtained from a human donor in good health. Some clones in this sample may be carry-over from other donors' samples.

About this clonotype itself: A much larger clone lies one base from this, so it may be a read error. The V gene is TRBV27, the J gene TRBJ1-2; D is undetermined. This CDR3 has 14 amino acids. From germline, CDR1 is MNHEY and CDR2 SMNVEV (reference sequence). CDR3 region: CASSLGPRLYGYNF. The CDR3 coding sequence is TGTGCCAGCAGTTTAGGCCCCAGGCTCTATGGCTACAACTTC.

The sample holds many counts of this clonotype. V usage is TRBV10-3 and J usage is TRBJ2-1, with 7 nucleotides matching TRBD1. Germline trimming cut 6 bases from V and 2 bases from J; bases unmatched to any gene: 4. In germline, CDR1 is ENHRY, CDR2 SYGVKD. This CDR3 has 14 amino acids. CDR3 coding DNA: TGTGCCATCAGCGCCGACAGGGCCTACAATGAGCAGTTCTTC. It is translated as CAISADRAYNEQFF.

This clonotype has a count of ten or more. The rearrangement links TRBV10-1 to TRBJ2-7; possibly TRBD1 for D (5 bases). The germline V gene has CDR1 WNHNN and CDR2 SYGVQD (reference sequence). The CDR3 consists of 16 residues. The germline V and J ends were trimmed by 0 bases and 6 bases, with 18 bases remaining between them. The CDR3 protein is CASSESRAGPRIEQYF. The DNA of the CDR3 is TGCGCCAGCAGTGAGTCTCGGGCAGGGCCGCGGATCGAGCAGTACTTC.

The chain is built from TRBV20-1 and TRBJ1-5; 7 bases map to TRBD1. CDR1 is DFQATT, CDR2 SNEGSKA, per germline (reference sequence). V was pared by 4 bases and J by 0 bases, with 6 bases of the junction left unmatched. The CDR3 is 15 amino acids. In DNA, the CDR3 is TGCAGTGCTACGGGACAGAAATATAGCAATCAGCCCCAGCATTTT. It encodes CSATGQKYSNQPQHF.

This clonotype has at least ten counts. V and J are TRBV28 and TRBJ2-7, with 8 bases fitting TRBD2. The V gene end was trimmed by 3 bases and the J gene end by 6 bases; junction bases not matched to a gene: 10. Germline V CDR1 and CDR2: MDHEN, SYDVKM. The CDR3 spans 15 residues. CDR3: CASSLGAGAALEQYF. Written as DNA, the CDR3 is TGTGCCAGCAGTTTGGGAGCGGGAGCAGCTCTCGAGCAGTACTTC. Supplemented by reference TRBV28 and TRBJ2-7, the full variable domain reads DVKVTQSSRYLVKRTGEKVFLECVQDMDHENMFWYRQDPGLGLRLIYFSYDVKMKEKGDIPEGYSVSREKKERFSLILESASTNQTSMYLCASSLGAGAALEQYFGPGTRLTVT.

This clonotype was recorded at least ten times. The chain links TRBV27 to TRBJ1-2; D is uncertain. This CDR3 spans 13 amino acids. Trimming stripped 3 bases from V and 5 bases from J, with 10 bases between. Germline V gene lookup returns CDR1 MNHEY and CDR2 SMNVEV (reference sequence). The CDR3 region has the DNA TGTGCCAGCAGTTTTGGAGTAGGATATGGCTACACCTTC. This sequence encodes CASSFGVGYGYTF.

This clonotype was counted a few times. The V and J genes are TRBV9 and TRBJ1-6; a possible D gene is TRBD1 (6 bases). The V gene lost 4 bases and the J gene lost 8 bases, with 7 bases spanning the gap. Germline CDR1 SGDLS, CDR2 YYNGEE. This CDR3 contains 12 residues. CDR3 in DNA: TGTGCCAGCAGCCACAGGGATTCACCCCTCCACTTT. It specifies CASSHRDSPLHF.

There are a few counts of this clonotype. The chain combines TRBV5-4 with TRBJ2-2; possibly TRBD2 for D (5 bases). Germline CDR1 reads SGHNT; CDR2 reads YYREEE (reference sequence). The ends were cut back, 5 bases at V and 7 bases at J, with 12 bases in the middle. CDR3 length: 13 amino acids. CDR3 in DNA: TGTGCCAGCAGTCCGAGACGGGACGGGGAGCTGTTTTTT. Translation gives CASSPRRDGELFF.

This clonotype was counted a few times. The chain couples TRBV4-3 to TRBJ2-4, with D tentatively TRBD2 (5 bases). Germline V gene data show CDR1 as LGHNA and CDR2 as YSLEER. The length of the CDR3 is 13 residues. V lost 3 bases and J lost 7, with 10 bases in between. The DNA for the CDR3 is TGCGCCAGCAGCCAGCGGAGAGGGAACATTCAGTACTTC. Amino acids: CASSQRRGNIQYF.

The rearrangement joins TRBV21-1 to TRBJ1-5; the table's D call of TRBD1 was not tested on the DNA. TRBV21-1 is termed a pseudogene. This CDR3 is built from 12 residues. CDR3 nucleotides: TGTGCCAGCAGGCAGGGGGAGCAGCCCCAGCATTTT. Encoded protein: CASRQGEQPQHF.

The chain uses TRBV28 and TRBJ2-7, with D possibly being TRBD1 (5 bases). Trimming removed 8 bases at V and 3 bases at J, with 11 bases between. This CDR3 is built from 12 residues. CDR1 and CDR2 (germline): MDHEN, SYDVKM. CDR3 residues: CASCGRDYEQYF. The CDR3 DNA sequence: TGTGCCAGCTGCGGCAGGGACTACGAGCAGTACTTC.

This clonotype was seen repeatedly, ten times or more. This sequence joins TRBV28 and TRBJ2-7; 9 nucleotides agree with TRBD2. Per the germline V gene, CDR1 is MDHEN and CDR2 is SYDVKM. The CDR3 consists of 14 residues. V lost 7 bases and J lost 2; bases outside the gene matches: 6. CDR3 coding DNA: TGTGCCAGCACCTTGACTAGCGGTACCTACGAGCAGTACTTC. Translating it yields CASTLTSGTYEQYF.

This clonotype was seen many times. The chain is built from TRBV20-1 and TRBJ1-4; the match to TRBD1 covers 7 bases. Germline CDR1 and CDR2: DFQATT and SNEGSKA (reference sequence). This CDR3 spans 14 amino acids. The junction had 7 bases not matched to a gene; V was cut back by 1 base and J by 8 bases. In nucleotides, the CDR3 is TGCAGTGCTAGAGGACAGGGATCCAACGAAAAACTGTTTTTT. Its protein product is CSARGQGSNEKLFF.

This clonotype was found many times. V usage is TRBV7-8 and J usage is TRBJ1-5; D is unclear. The CDR3 contains 15 residues. Germline values: CDR1 SGHVS, CDR2 FQNEAQ. Trimming took off 2 bases at V and 3 bases at J, with 11 bases between the two ends. The chain's CDR3 is CASSLSSDPNQPQHF. The CDR3 nucleotides read TGTGCCAGCAGCTTATCCTCAGACCCCAATCAGCCCCAGCATTTT.

This clonotype was counted a few times. The gene calls are TRBV7-9 and TRBJ1-4; D ambiguous. Trimming removed 2 bases at V and 0 bases at J, with 4 bases between. CDR1 is SEHNR and CDR2 is FQNEAQ in the germline V gene (reference sequence). There are 14 residues in the CDR3. The CDR3 spells CASSLTPTNEKLFF. The CDR3 nucleotides are TGTGCCAGCAGCTTAACCCCAACTAATGAAAAACTGTTTTTT.

This clonotype was seen a handful of times. The genes are TRBV28 and TRBJ2-5, with D uncertain. Germline V gives CDR1 MDHEN, CDR2 SYDVKM. The CDR3 extends over 12 amino acids. With 2 bases removed from V and 5 bases from J, the gap between germline ends came to 6 bases. Here the CDR3 reads CASSLKTETQYF. The CDR3, as DNA: TGTGCCAGCAGTTTAAAAACGGAGACCCAGTACTTC.

This clonotype has ten or more counts. The CDR3 region has the DNA TGTGCCAGCAACCGGGGCTACGGCTATGGCTACACCTTC. It translates to CASNRGYGYGYTF. The J gene is TRBJ1-2, the V gene TRBV6-1; D is perhaps TRBD1 (5 bases). CDR3 length: 13 residues. V was shortened by 7 bases and J by 4 bases, with 13 bases between the two germline ends. Germline values: CDR1 MNHNS, CDR2 SASEGT.

The rearrangement joins TRBV11-2 to TRBJ1-1; no reliable D call. Germline V lookup: CDR1 SGHAT, CDR2 FQNNGV. V was pared by 0 bases and J by 7 bases, with 9 bases between. This CDR3 contains 13 residues. CDR3 nucleotides: TGTGCCAGCAGCTTAGATCGTCAGTTTGAAGCTTTCTTT. Its translation is CASSLDRQFEAFF.